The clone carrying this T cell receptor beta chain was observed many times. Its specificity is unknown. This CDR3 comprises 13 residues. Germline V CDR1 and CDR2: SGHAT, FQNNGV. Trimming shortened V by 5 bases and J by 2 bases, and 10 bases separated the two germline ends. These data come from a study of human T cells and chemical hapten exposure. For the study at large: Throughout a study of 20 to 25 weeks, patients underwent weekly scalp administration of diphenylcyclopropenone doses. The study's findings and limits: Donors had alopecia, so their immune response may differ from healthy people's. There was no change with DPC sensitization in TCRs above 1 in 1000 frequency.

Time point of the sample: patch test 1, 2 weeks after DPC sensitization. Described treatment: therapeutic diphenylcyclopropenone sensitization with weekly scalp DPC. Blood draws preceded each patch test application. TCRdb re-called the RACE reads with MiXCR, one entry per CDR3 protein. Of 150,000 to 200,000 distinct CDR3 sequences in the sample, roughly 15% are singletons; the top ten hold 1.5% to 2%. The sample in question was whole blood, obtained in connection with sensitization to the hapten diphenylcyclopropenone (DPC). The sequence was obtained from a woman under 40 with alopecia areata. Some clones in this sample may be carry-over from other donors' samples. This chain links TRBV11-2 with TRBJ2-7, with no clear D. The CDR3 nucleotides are TGTGCCAGCAGCCCGGACGGCACCTACGAGCAGTACTTC. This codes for CASSPDGTYEQYF.